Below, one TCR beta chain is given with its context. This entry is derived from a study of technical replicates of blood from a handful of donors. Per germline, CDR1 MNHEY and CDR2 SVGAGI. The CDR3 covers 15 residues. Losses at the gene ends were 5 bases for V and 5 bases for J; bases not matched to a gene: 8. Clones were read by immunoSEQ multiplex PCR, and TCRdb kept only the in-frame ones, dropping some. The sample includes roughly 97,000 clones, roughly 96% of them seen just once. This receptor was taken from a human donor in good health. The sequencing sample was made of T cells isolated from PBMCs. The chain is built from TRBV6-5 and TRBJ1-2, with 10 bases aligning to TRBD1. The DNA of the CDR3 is TGTGCCAGCAGTCCCCTAGGGACAGGGGTATATGGCTACACCTTC. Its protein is CASSPLGTGVYGYTF.